This entry lists 7 T cell receptor beta chains sequenced from one sample in a study of human T cells and chemical hapten exposure (dated by TCRdb to the early 2020s). Library generation was performed with RACE. The reads were generated on a NextSeq 500. The public reads were run again by TCRdb, first through fastp at Q25 and then through MiXCR, and only productive beta chains were kept. Rows are combined by CDR3 protein, so each entry shows the most common genes and DNA. Within this sample are about 140,000 distinct CDR3 sequences, with over 9.5% of them counted one time only. Around 1.4% of the sample is taken by the ten largest. The time point label on this specimen signifies: patch test 2, 6 weeks after DPC sensitization. The treatment or condition label on this specimen signifies: therapeutic diphenylcyclopropenone sensitization with weekly scalp DPC. Source: whole blood, taken in connection with sensitization to the hapten diphenylcyclopropenone (DPC). The receptor source for this set is a woman in her forties or fifties with alopecia areata. Some clones in this sample may be carry-over from other donors' samples.

This chain joins TRBV5-4 and TRBJ2-1; 9 nucleotides align to TRBD2. The CDR3 covers 16 residues. V was pared by 4 bases and J by 3 bases, with 8 bases of the junction left unmatched. Germline V gene data show CDR1 as SGHNT and CDR2 as YYREEE (reference sequence). In DNA form, the CDR3 reads TGTGCCAGCAGCGGGCCCGGGACTAGCAGCTACAATGAGCAGTTCTTC. Its protein product is CASSGPGTSSYNEQFF.

This chain uses TRBV30 with TRBJ1-2; the D gene is possibly TRBD1 (5 bases). V lost 0 bases to trimming and J lost 0 bases, with 11 bases between them. Germline V CDR1 and CDR2: GTSNPN, SVGIG (reference sequence). The length of the CDR3 is 15 residues. Here the CDR3 reads CAWSVGSRANYGYTF. CDR3 DNA: TGTGCCTGGAGTGTTGGCAGCAGGGCTAACTATGGCTACACCTTC.

The genes are TRBV5-6 and TRBJ2-1; 8 nucleotides align to TRBD1. The junction had 6 bases not matched to a gene; V was cut back by 3 bases and J by 4 bases. Germline V gene data show CDR1 as SGHDT and CDR2 as YYEEEE. The CDR3 is 15 amino acids. CDR3 nucleotides: TGTGCCAGCAGCTATAGGACAGGGTGGTACAATGAGCAGTTCTTC. Encoded protein: CASSYRTGWYNEQFF.

The chain couples TRBV20-1 to TRBJ2-7, with 11 bases that match TRBD2. V was pared by 3 bases and J by 5 bases, with 6 bases of the junction left unmatched. Germline lookup yields CDR1 DFQATT and CDR2 SNEGSKA (reference sequence). The CDR3 has 14 amino acids. CDR3 DNA: TGCAGTGCTAGGGTAGCGGGAGGGGCCAACGAGCAGTACTTC. Its translation is CSARVAGGANEQYF.

This clonotype has only a few counts. The rearrangement uses TRBV20-1 and TRBJ2-7; weak D call: TRBD1 (6 bases). The germline V gene has CDR1 DFQATT and CDR2 SNEGSKA (reference sequence). The CDR3 length is 13 residues. The V end lost 8 bases, the J end lost 1 base, and 15 bases lay between the germline ends. Written as DNA, the CDR3 is TGCAGTACGCCGACAGGAGGATCCTACGAGCAGTACTTC. Its protein is CSTPTGGSYEQYF.

V is TRBV29-1 and J is TRBJ1-4; D call uncertain. The CDR3 spans 13 residues. Germline values: CDR1 SQVTM, CDR2 ANQGSEA. Trimming cost V 2 bases and J 9 bases, with 13 bases left between them. CDR3 region: CSVESPTAKKLFF. CDR3 DNA sequence: TGCAGCGTTGAATCTCCGACTGCTAAAAAACTGTTTTTT.

The chain carries TRBV12-3 or TRBV12-4 and TRBJ1-3; maybe TRBD1 (6 bases). The CDR3 is 17 amino acids. Trimming left V 4 bases short and J 0 bases short, with 16 bases between. Written as DNA, the CDR3 is TGTGCCAGCAGTTCGGGGGCAGGGGCCCGCTCTGGAAACACCATATATTTT. Protein: CASSSGAGARSGNTIYF.